One sample yielded the 23 T cell receptor beta chains listed below, sequenced in a study of CD8 T cells in ankylosing spondylitis. TCRdb called the 5' RACE reads again in MiXCR, with one record for every CDR3 protein. The repertoire holds around 890,000 distinct CDR3 sequences, with approximately 12% as singletons. Study-wide findings and caveats: Blood of patients with ankylosing spondylitis appeared to be characterized by a TCR beta motif of about eight highly homologous variants.

No antigens are known for them. The specimen sequenced was blood, either unsorted or a sorted T cell fraction (not recorded which). All receptors derive from a male donor with ankylosing spondylitis.

This sequence joins TRBV7-2 and TRBJ2-7, with TRBD2 matching 8 bases. The length of the CDR3 is 16 residues. V lost 4 bases and J lost 4; bases outside the gene matches: 12. Germline values: CDR1 SGHTA, CDR2 FQGNSA. CDR3 residues: CASSSPSGSQGYEQYF. The CDR3 DNA reads as TGTGCCAGCAGCTCACCCAGCGGGAGTCAGGGATACGAGCAGTACTTC.

This clonotype was recorded a few times. This chain connects TRBV4-3 to TRBJ2-5; possible D gene TRBD1, 6 bases. The ends were cut back, 1 base at V and 5 bases at J, with 14 bases in the middle. The germline gives CDR1 LGHNA, CDR2 YSLEER. This CDR3 has 15 amino acids. The DNA of the CDR3 is TGCGCCAGCAGCCAAGGTTTCGACAGGCCGGAGACCCAGTACTTC. Protein: CASSQGFDRPETQYF.

This clonotype was seen repeatedly, ten times or more. The CDR3 loop reads CSVDAGQGIWETQYF. CDR3 nucleotides: TGCAGCGTTGACGCGGGACAGGGGATTTGGGAGACCCAGTACTTC. This chain links TRBV29-1 with TRBJ2-5, with TRBD1 matching over 10 bases. The CDR3 loop spans 15 amino acids. Germline V CDR1 and CDR2: SQVTM, ANQGSEA. Trimming cost V 3 bases and J 5 bases; bases outside gene matches: 9.

This clonotype occurred a few times. This rearrangement joins TRBV5-5 to TRBJ2-1; D may be TRBD1 or TRBD2 (5 bases each). Germline CDR1 SGHKS, CDR2 YYEKEE (reference sequence). V shed 5 bases and J shed 9 bases, with 18 bases lying between them. This CDR3 spans 14 amino acids. The CDR3 spells CASRLGQGYGEQFF. The DNA of the CDR3 is TGTGCCAGCAGACTAGGGCAGGGTTACGGTGAGCAGTTCTTC.

There are a few counts of this clonotype. The chain is built from TRBV7-2 and TRBJ1-6, with D perhaps matching TRBD1 (5 bases). Germline V CDR1 and CDR2: SGHTA, FQGNSA. The CDR3 loop spans 15 amino acids. Trimming shortened V by 3 bases and J by 5 bases, and 11 bases separated the two germline ends. This CDR3 reads CASSFTGTNNSPLHF. For the CDR3, the DNA is TGTGCCAGCAGCTTCACCGGGACGAATAATTCACCCCTCCACTTT.

This clonotype was observed many times. The CDR3 nucleotides read TGCGCCAGCAGCCGCCTAACTTTCCGTCCGGGACGGCCGAACACTGAAGCTTTCTTT. This encodes CASSRLTFRPGRPNTEAFF. This rearrangement joins TRBV4-1 to TRBJ1-1, with a possible D match to TRBD1 (5 bases). In germline, CDR1 is MGHRA, CDR2 YSYEKL. Between the trimmed V and J ends, which lost 4 bases and 1 base, there was a span of 25 bases. The CDR3 is 19 residues long.

The V and J genes are TRBV6-5 and TRBJ1-5; weak D call: TRBD1 (6 bases). Trimming cost V 4 bases and J 7 bases, with 11 bases left between them. The CDR3 spans 13 residues. Germline CDR1 and CDR2: MNHEY and SVGAGI. In DNA, the CDR3 is TGTGCCAGCAGTTCCCGGGGGCAACAGCCCCAGCATTTT. This gives the protein CASSSRGQQPQHF.

This clonotype showed up just a few times. The V and J genes are TRBV7-6 and TRBJ2-7; weak D call: TRBD1 (5 bases). Germline CDR1 reads SGHVS; CDR2 reads FNYEAQ. Deletions cut 4 bases from V and 5 bases from J, with 9 bases between. The CDR3 has 12 amino acids. DNA for the CDR3: TGTGCCAGCAGCTCACCCAGGGACGAGCAGTACTTC. It is translated as CASSSPRDEQYF.

This clonotype was counted many times. The chain couples TRBV5-1 to TRBJ1-1, with D maybe TRBD1 (5 bases). Germline values: CDR1 SGHRS, CDR2 YFSETQ. The V and J ends lost 0 bases and 0 bases respectively, with 9 bases between them. The CDR3 consists of 15 residues. DNA for the CDR3: TGCGCCAGCAGCTTGGATCCAGGGATGAACACTGAAGCTTTCTTT. Protein: CASSLDPGMNTEAFF.

V gene TRBV28 combines with J gene TRBJ2-3, with D possibly being TRBD2 (6 bases). Trimming shortened V by 6 bases and J by 6 bases, and 19 bases separated the two germline ends. The CDR3 runs to 15 residues. The germline gives CDR1 MDHEN, CDR2 SYDVKM. The CDR3 loop reads CASRGNREWSDTQYF. CDR3 in DNA: TGTGCCAGCAGGGGGAATCGGGAGTGGAGTGATACGCAGTATTTT.

The rearrangement uses TRBV11-1 and TRBJ2-3, with D perhaps given as TRBD1 or TRBD2 (5 bases each). The CDR3 runs to 15 residues. Trimming took 2 bases from V and 2 from J, leaving 11 bases between them. CDR1 and CDR2 (germline): SGHAT, FQDESV (reference sequence). The CDR3 nucleotides read TGTGCCAGCAGCTTACAGGGACGTGACACAGATACGCAGTATTTT. Translated: CASSLQGRDTDTQYF. Complete variable domain (other parts from reference TRBV11-1 and TRBJ2-3): EAEVAQSPRYKITEKSQAVAFWCDPISGHATLYWYRQILGQGPELLVQFQDESVVDDSQLPKDRFSAERLKGVDSTLKIQPAELGDSAMYLCASSLQGRDTDTQYFGPGTRLTVL.

This clonotype was seen a handful of times. The V and J genes are TRBV20-1 and TRBJ2-7, with D possibly matching TRBD1 (6 bases). Germline V gene data show CDR1 as DFQATT and CDR2 as SNEGSKA (reference sequence). The CDR3 totals 14 residues. V was shortened by 1 base and J by 3 bases, with 13 bases between the two germline ends. The CDR3 sequence: CSARVRGHSYEQYF. In DNA, the CDR3 is TGCAGTGCTAGAGTTAGGGGACACAGCTACGAGCAGTACTTC.

The table lists this clonotype with a few counts. The rearrangement joins TRBV20-1 to TRBJ2-7; the match to TRBD2 covers 9 bases. Trimming cost V 5 bases and J 4 bases; bases outside gene matches: 6. The CDR3 has 13 residues. CDR1 is DFQATT and CDR2 is SNEGSKA in the germline V gene (reference sequence). The CDR3 DNA is TGCAGTGCTGATAGCGGGAGTTCTTACGAGCAGTACTTC. Protein product: CSADSGSSYEQYF.

This clonotype came up many times. The gene calls are TRBV7-2 and TRBJ1-4; TRBD1 matches at 9 bases. After removal of 3 bases from V and 4 bases from J, the junction contained 3 bases not matched to a gene. The CDR3 sequence is 15 residues long. Germline V gene sequence: CDR1 SGHTA, CDR2 FQGNSA. This CDR3 reads CASSLGDRDNEKLFF. CDR3 sequence (DNA): TGTGCCAGCAGCTTGGGGGACAGGGATAATGAAAAACTGTTTTTT.

This clonotype was seen repeatedly, ten times or more. V usage is TRBV5-1 and J usage is TRBJ2-1, with 7 bases aligning to TRBD1. The CDR3 totals 13 residues. V shed 2 bases, J shed 8 bases, and the junction held 4 bases outside the gene matches. Germline CDR1 reads SGHRS; CDR2 reads YFSETQ. The CDR3 DNA sequence: TGCGCCAGCAGCTTCCCGACAGGGCATGAGCAGTTCTTC. This gives the protein CASSFPTGHEQFF.

Ten or more counts support this clonotype. The genes are TRBV29-1 and TRBJ2-1; D is possibly TRBD2 (6 bases). The CDR3 contains 14 residues. The germline CDR1 and CDR2 sequences are SQVTM and ANQGSEA. The V end lost 5 bases, the J end lost 7 bases, and 18 bases lay between the germline ends. CDR3 region: CSVSPPGEENEQFF. DNA of the CDR3: TGCAGCGTTTCTCCCCCGGGGGAAGAAAATGAGCAGTTCTTC.

This clonotype was seen once. This chain uses TRBV28 with TRBJ1-5; 8 bases line up with TRBD1. Germline V lookup: CDR1 MDHEN, CDR2 SYDVKM. After removal of 5 bases from V and 2 bases from J, the junction contained 5 bases not matched to a gene. There are 15 residues in the CDR3. In nucleotides, the CDR3 is TGTGCCAGCAGTGACAGGGGAGAGGGCAATCAGCCCCAGCATTTT. Residues: CASSDRGEGNQPQHF. The variable domain in full, completed from reference TRBV28 and TRBJ1-5, reads DVKVTQSSRYLVKRTGEKVFLECVQDMDHENMFWYRQDPGLGLRLIYFSYDVKMKEKGDIPEGYSVSREKKERFSLILESASTNQTSMYLCASSDRGEGNQPQHFGDGTRLSIL.

The J gene is TRBJ2-5, the V gene TRBV2; no reliable D call. V lost 5 bases and J 2 bases, leaving 9 bases between the germline ends. Germline-derived CDR1 and CDR2 are SNHLY and FYNNEI. The CDR3 spans 13 residues. In nucleotides, the CDR3 is TGTGCCAGCAGTACTACTACACAAGAGACCCAGTACTTC. Translating gives CASSTTTQETQYF.

This clonotype has a handful of counts. V and J are TRBV20-1 and TRBJ2-3; D is possibly TRBD1 (6 bases). Germline V gene sequence: CDR1 DFQATT, CDR2 SNEGSKA (reference sequence). The CDR3 spans 13 residues. CDR3 sequence (DNA): TGCAGCACACAGGGATCCGGAACAGATACGCAGTATTTT. Its protein product is CSTQGSGTDTQYF.

V gene TRBV7-2 combines with J gene TRBJ1-5; 9 nucleotides match TRBD1. The CDR3 length is 16 residues. J lost 1 base, V lost 3 bases, and 4 bases had no gene match. The germline gives CDR1 SGHTA, CDR2 FQGNSA. CDR3 coding DNA: TGTGCCAGCAGCTTCCGGACAGGGGTGAGCAATCAGCCCCAGCATTTT. Its translation is CASSFRTGVSNQPQHF.

This clonotype was seen ten or more times. The rearrangement links TRBV20-1 to TRBJ1-5, with D tentatively TRBD1 (5 bases). Looked up from germline, CDR1 is DFQATT and CDR2 is SNEGSKA (reference sequence). CDR3 length: 15 amino acids. Trimming removed 5 bases at V and 3 bases at J, with 17 bases between. The CDR3 DNA follows: TGCAGTGCTTCCCCCGGGGGGTTCTTCAATCAGCCCCAGCATTTT. Its translation is CSASPGGFFNQPQHF.

This chain uses TRBV15 with TRBJ2-3; D ambiguous. The CDR3 covers 13 residues. From germline, CDR1 is LNHNV and CDR2 YYDKDF (reference sequence). With 4 bases removed from V and 4 bases from J, the gap between germline ends came to 9 bases. CDR3 in amino acids: CATSTPASDTQYF. The CDR3 DNA reads as TGTGCCACCAGCACTCCGGCATCAGATACGCAGTATTTT.

This sequence joins TRBV12-3 or TRBV12-4 and TRBJ2-7; perhaps TRBD2 as D (5 bases). This CDR3 is built from 13 residues. Trimming cost V 2 bases and J 7 bases, with 12 bases left between them. As DNA, the CDR3 is TGTGCCAGCAGTTTATTCACCAGAGGGGAGCAGTACTTC. This translates into CASSLFTRGEQYF.